The 14 T cell receptor delta chains presented below share a single source sample, sequenced in a study of gamma-delta T cells after stem cell transplantation. TCRdb reanalyzed the RT-PCR reads using CATT. Of 1,500 to 2,000 delta-chain clones listed, 4.5% to 5.5% are singletons. Sequencing was carried out using gamma-delta T cells. The source is a human donor. It is not recorded whose cells these are; they may come from a transplant donor.

A word on this clone: With only one base between it and a far larger clone, this is likely a read error. The same CDR3 arises from other DNA sequences in this sample as well. This chain connects TRDV2 to TRDJ1; TRDD3 agrees at 7 bases. CDR1 and CDR2 from the germline V gene are GEAIGNYY and EKD. There are 18 residues in the CDR3. The CDR3 spells CACDPLGTAKKDTDKLIF. As DNA, the CDR3 is TGTGCCTGTGATCCACTGGGGACCGCCAAAAAGGACACTGATAAACTCATCTTT.

Worth noting for this clone: One end of the junction does not line up with germline, which may come from a read error. The CDR3 DNA follows: TGTGCCTGTGGAGCCATTACTGGGGGATACCCCGATCCGGGTTACACCGATAAACTCACCTTT. Protein sequence: CACGAITGGYPDPGYTDKLTF. This chain links TRDV2 with TRDJ1, with TRDD3 identical over 12 bases. Germline V gene lookup returns CDR1 GEAIGNYY and CDR2 EKD. The CDR3 has 21 amino acids.

In its sample, this clone is medium-sized (0.01 to 0.1%). The J gene is TRDJ1, the V gene TRDV2; 11 bases agree with TRDD3. V lost 1 base and J lost 1; bases outside the gene matches: 10. The CDR3 has 18 residues. From germline, CDR1 is GEAIGNYY and CDR2 EKD. Here the CDR3 reads CACDTLLVGDTSTDKLIF. The CDR3 DNA reads TGTGCCTGTGACACGCTCCTGGTGGGGGATACGTCCACCGATAAACTCATCTTT.

This clone was counted a few times. A far bigger clonotype differs at one base, so this is likely a read error. This sample includes further DNA sequences coding for the same CDR3. The V gene is TRDV2, the J gene TRDJ1; TRDD3 matches at 7 bases. CDR1 and CDR2 from the germline V gene are GEAIGNYY and EKD. CDR3 length equals 18 residues. The CDR3 region is CACDPLGTAKKDTDKLIF. Here the CDR3 DNA reads TGCGCCTGTGATCCACTGGGGACCGCCAAAAAGGACACCGATAAACTCATCTTT.

This clone rates as medium-sized. It is likely a read error: a sequence one base away is far more abundant. The CDR3 sequence: CACGTVGGYADTDKLIF. The CDR3 DNA follows: TGTGCCTGTGGCACTGTCGGGGGATACGCGGACACCGATAAACTCATCTTT. The chain recombines TRDV2 with TRDJ1; 10 positions agree with TRDD3. After removal of 5 bases from V and 0 bases from J, the junction contained 11 bases not matched to a gene. This CDR3 comprises 17 residues. The germline gives CDR1 GEAIGNYY, CDR2 EKD.

This clone rates as medium-sized. The chain joins TRDV2 to TRDJ1; 12 positions agree with TRDD3. CDR1 and CDR2 from the germline V gene are GEAIGNYY and EKD. CDR3 length: 20 residues. The V gene end was trimmed by 0 bases and the J gene end by 1 base; junction bases not matched to a gene: 14. The CDR3 is CACDTLTSGGYDLGTDKLIF. The CDR3 DNA follows: TGTGCCTGTGACACCCTCACTTCTGGGGGATACGACCTAGGCACCGATAAACTCATCTTT.

The V and J genes are TRDV1 and TRDJ1; the match to TRDD3 covers 12 bases. This CDR3 is built from 29 residues. V was clipped by 0 bases and J by 0 bases; unmatched bases: 38. The germline V gene has CDR1 TSWWSYY and CDR2 QGS. In DNA form, the CDR3 reads TGTGCTCTTGGGGAACTCGACTTCCTGTTACTGGGGGATACCCTACTACGAAATGTCCCGCACGGGTACACCGATAAACTCATCTTT. It translates to CALGELDFLLLGDTLLRNVPHGYTDKLIF.

This clone qualifies as medium-sized. The sample contains more than one DNA sequence encoding this CDR3. J is TRDJ1 and V is TRDV2; TRDD3 matches at 7 bases. Per the germline V gene, CDR1 is GEAIGNYY and CDR2 is EKD. The CDR3 spans 21 residues. Trimming cost V 1 base and J 0 bases; bases outside gene matches: 22. The chain's CDR3 is CACDTMSASTGDDIDTDKLIF. The CDR3 DNA reads as TGTGCCTGTGACACAATGAGTGCAAGTACTGGGGACGACATTGACACCGATAAACTCATCTTT.

The chain's CDR3 is CACDLLGDSDKLIF. The CDR3 DNA follows: TGTGCCTGTGACTTGCTTGGGGATTCCGATAAACTCATCTTT. V and J are TRDV2 and TRDJ1; D may be TRDD3 (6 bases). Germline V gene data show CDR1 as GEAIGNYY and CDR2 as EKD. Trimming took off 3 bases at V and 3 bases at J, with 13 bases between the two ends. The CDR3 totals 14 residues.

On this clone: A much larger clone lies one base from this, so it may be a read error. Distinct nucleotide sequences in the sample also encode this CDR3. The V and J genes are TRDV2 and TRDJ1; 12 bases match TRDD3. V lost 7 bases, J lost 0 bases, and 23 bases stayed unmatched. CDR1 GEAIGNYY and CDR2 EKD come from the germline V gene. This CDR3 spans 21 amino acids. In DNA form, the CDR3 reads TGTGCCTGCGAAGCCATTACTGGGGGATACCCCGATCCGGGTTACACCGATAAACTCATCTTT. The encoded protein is CACEAITGGYPDPGYTDKLIF.

The genes are TRDV1 and TRDJ1; D is perhaps TRDD3 (6 bases). The J gene, left out of TCRdb, was set here by checking the DNA against germline. V was cut by 0 bases and J by 2 bases, with 25 bases left in between. The CDR3 is 20 residues long. Germline CDR1 and CDR2: TSWWSYY and QGS. The CDR3 loop reads CALGELVWNYPLLGTDKLIF. The CDR3 bases are TGTGCTCTTGGGGAACTAGTATGGAACTACCCCTTACTGGGTACCGATAAACTCATCTTT.

This clone was counted only a few times. For this DNA, TCRdb reports the protein of a much larger clone, which diverges at residue 3, most likely from a read error; the protein presented here is translated directly from the DNA. The chain couples TRDV2 to TRDJ1, with TRDD3 matching 10 bases. The length of the CDR3 is 18 residues. Per germline, CDR1 GEAIGNYY and CDR2 EKD. As DNA, the CDR3 is TGTGCCTATGACACTATATTGACGGGGGATACGCACACCGATAAACTCATCTTT. It is translated as CAYDTILTGDTHTDKLIF.

To note about this clone: A much more abundant neighbour one base away suggests this may be a read error. Other DNA sequences in this sample translate to the same CDR3. V gene TRDV2 combines with J gene TRDJ1; D not resolved. The CDR3 is made up of 16 amino acids. CDR1 is GEAIGNYY, CDR2 EKD, per germline. The CDR3 spells CACDTVGKFYTDKLIF. In nucleotides, the CDR3 is TGCGCCTGTGACACCGTGGGCAAATTTTACACCGATAAACTCATCTTT.

Judged by abundance, this clone is medium-sized. The chain links TRDV2 to TRDJ1; TRDD3 matches 8 bases. The CDR3 length is 17 residues. Per the germline V gene, CDR1 is GEAIGNYY and CDR2 is EKD. Trimming removed 0 bases from V and 1 base from J; junction bases left unmatched: 9. The CDR3, as DNA: TGTGCCTGTGACACCGTACTGGGGGCCCCGGTCACCGATAAACTCATCTTT. This encodes CACDTVLGAPVTDKLIF.